The 27 T cell receptor beta chains listed next were all sequenced from one sample in a study of T cell repertoires in ileal Crohn's disease. TCRdb's table, derived via immunoSEQ multiplex PCR, lists solely in-frame clones and lacks some. The table shows about 3,400 clones, with roughly 90% occurring only once. Stated time point: proximal margin of the surgical specimen (macroscopically non-inflamed). Input material: ileal tissue. Receptors originate from an adult with Crohn's disease.

The V call is TRBV19, the J call TRBJ1-1; a possible D gene is TRBD1 (5 bases). Germline CDR1 reads LNHDA; CDR2 reads SQIVND (reference sequence). The CDR3 sequence is 15 residues long. Trimming stripped 2 bases from V and 1 base from J, with 11 bases between. The CDR3 DNA reads TGTGCCAGTAGTATAAGGGGTCAAGGGAACACTGAAGCTTTCTTT. This translates into CASSIRGQGNTEAFF.

V gene TRBV2 combines with J gene TRBJ1-2, with unresolved D. Germline-derived CDR1 and CDR2 are SNHLY and FYNNEI. With 1 base removed from V and 4 bases from J, the gap between germline ends came to 13 bases. The CDR3 runs to 15 residues. The CDR3 region is CASSEGLARGYGYTF. The DNA for the CDR3 is TGTGCCAGCAGTGAAGGGTTAGCTCGGGGCTATGGCTACACCTTC.

This clone showed up just a few times. This rearrangement joins TRBV27 to TRBJ2-7; perhaps D is TRBD1 or TRBD2 (5 bases each). This CDR3 has 13 residues. V gave up 3 bases and J gave up 7 bases, with 13 bases separating them. Looked up from germline, CDR1 is MNHEY and CDR2 is SMNVEV (reference sequence). CDR3: CASSLVGGREQYF. CDR3 bases: TGTGCCAGCAGTTTGGTTGGGGGTCGAGAGCAGTACTTC.

The chain joins TRBV4-2 to TRBJ1-1; D not certain. Germline CDR1 LGHNA, CDR2 YNFKEQ. This CDR3 is built from 15 residues. V was trimmed by 2 bases and J by 6 bases, leaving 16 bases between them. The CDR3 DNA sequence: TGTGCCAGCAGCCAAAGCGAGGGAGAATCAGCTGAAGCTTTCTTT. This sequence encodes CASSQSEGESAEAFF.

The CDR3 DNA reads TGTGCCAGCAGTGGCGGACTAGCGGGAGCAGGGGCAATGGACGGGGAGCTGTTTTTT. Translation: CASSGGLAGAGAMDGELFF. The V gene is TRBV6-1, the J gene TRBJ2-2; 13 bases are a match to TRBD2. After removal of 4 bases from V and 7 bases from J, the junction contained 15 bases not matched to a gene. The CDR3 loop spans 19 amino acids. CDR1 MNHNS and CDR2 SASEGT come from the germline V gene.

The gene calls are TRBV5-1 and TRBJ1-1; D possibly corresponds to TRBD1 (5 bases). V dropped 0 bases and J dropped 6 bases, with 12 bases sitting between them. The CDR3 runs to 14 residues. CDR1 SGHRS and CDR2 YFSETQ come from the germline V gene. CDR3 residues: CASSLEPRAPEAFF. CDR3 DNA: TGCGCCAGCAGCTTGGAACCCAGGGCCCCTGAAGCTTTCTTT.

The chain recombines TRBV12-5 with TRBJ2-7; 10 nucleotides line up with TRBD2. V was clipped by 6 bases and J by 5 bases; unmatched bases: 13. There are 16 residues in the CDR3. The germline gives CDR1 LGHNT, CDR2 FRNRAP. Here the CDR3 reads CASGIALAGALHEQYF. The CDR3 DNA reads as TGTGCTAGTGGGATTGCCCTAGCGGGAGCTCTGCACGAGCAGTACTTC.

The chain employs TRBV4-2 and TRBJ1-4; no definite D call. Germline V gene lookup returns CDR1 LGHNA and CDR2 YNFKEQ. V lost 0 bases to trimming and J lost 0 bases, with 11 bases between them. This CDR3 is built from 17 residues. The CDR3 coding sequence is TGTGCCAGCAGCCAAGAGTTCCGGGGTACAACTAATGAAAAACTGTTTTTT. This encodes CASSQEFRGTTNEKLFF.

This sequence joins TRBV11-3 and TRBJ1-1, with D perhaps matching TRBD1 (6 bases). The V end lost 5 bases, the J end lost 2 bases, and 21 bases lay between the germline ends. From germline, CDR1 is SGHNT and CDR2 YENEEA. The CDR3 sequence is 17 residues long. DNA of the CDR3: TGTGCCAGCAGCCTAGGGGGGGCAGGAACTTTTAACACTGAAGCTTTCTTT. Residues: CASSLGGAGTFNTEAFF.

The V and J genes are TRBV4-2 and TRBJ1-1; D not resolved. Trimming shortened V by 1 base and J by 3 bases, and 9 bases separated the two germline ends. The CDR3 covers 14 residues. The germline V gene encodes CDR1 LGHNA and CDR2 YNFKEQ. The chain's CDR3 is CASSQVLGYTEAFF. For the CDR3, the DNA is TGTGCCAGCAGCCAAGTGTTAGGATACACTGAAGCTTTCTTT.

The rearrangement joins TRBV6-5 to TRBJ2-7; the match to TRBD2 covers 8 bases. The germline V gene has CDR1 MNHEY and CDR2 SVGAGI. CDR3 length equals 16 residues. The trim removed 0 bases at V and 4 bases at J, leaving 8 bases unmatched. The CDR3 is CASSYSYGRAQYEQYF. CDR3 nucleotide sequence: TGTGCCAGCAGTTACTCGTACGGGAGGGCCCAGTACGAGCAGTACTTC.

The chain has TRBV6-1 and TRBJ2-3; 7 positions match TRBD2. CDR1 and CDR2 from the germline V gene are MNHNS and SASEGT. CDR3 length: 14 amino acids. V was clipped by 9 bases and J by 7 bases; unmatched bases: 13. For the CDR3, the DNA is TGTGCCAGTATTGTACGGGAGGATAGATATACGCAGTATTTT. Translating it yields CASIVREDRYTQYF.

In this sample, this clone turned up once. V gene TRBV28 combines with J gene TRBJ2-7; 9 bases map to TRBD1. V shed 5 bases, J shed 9 bases, and the junction held 23 bases outside the gene matches. From germline, CDR1 is MDHEN and CDR2 SYDVKM. CDR3 length: 18 residues. The CDR3 region has the DNA TGTGCCAGCAGTAATTCCGGGACAGGGAACTACGGGCTACGAGGGCAGTACTTC. It specifies CASSNSGTGNYGLRGQYF.

The V gene is TRBV19, the J gene TRBJ2-5; D may correspond to TRBD1 or TRBD2 (5 bases each). V lost 6 bases, J lost 7 bases, and 15 bases lay in between. The CDR3 consists of 13 residues. Per germline, CDR1 LNHDA and CDR2 SQIVND (reference sequence). The CDR3 coding sequence is TGTGCCAGTAGCGGGACGGGTTTTGTGACCCAGTACTTC. Its translation is CASSGTGFVTQYF.

Remarks on this clone: At one end, the junction sequence differs from germline, possibly due to a read error. The rearrangement joins TRBV7-7 to TRBJ2-1; possibly TRBD2 for D (5 bases). The CDR3 contains 15 residues. The germline V gene encodes CDR1 SSHAT and CDR2 FNYEAQ (reference sequence). The CDR3: CASSQSRAAYNEQFF. DNA of the CDR3: TGTGCTAGCAGCCAATCCCGAGCGGCCTACAATGAGCAGTTCTTC.

The V and J genes are TRBV30 and TRBJ1-2; the D is unclear. V lost 0 bases to trimming and J lost 4 bases, with 6 bases between them. The CDR3 covers 12 residues. CDR1 and CDR2 from the germline V gene are GTSNPN and SVGIG (reference sequence). CDR3 sequence: CAWSVRPYGYTF. The CDR3 bases are TGTGCCTGGAGTGTACGCCCCTATGGCTACACCTTC. The whole variable domain, filled in from reference TRBV30 and TRBJ1-2, reads SQTIHQWPATLVQPVGSPLSLECTVEGTSNPNLYWYRQAAGRGLQLLFYSVGIGQISSEVPQNLSASRPQDRQFILSSKKLLLSDSGFYLCAWSVRPYGYTFGSGTRLTVV.

The chain links TRBV27 to TRBJ1-1, with 7 nucleotides matching TRBD1. The trim removed 5 bases at V and 0 bases at J, leaving 9 bases unmatched. CDR1 and CDR2 (germline): MNHEY, SMNVEV (reference sequence). The CDR3 sequence is 16 residues long. The CDR3 DNA sequence: TGTGCCAGCAGTCTAACCACGACAGGGATGAACACTGAAGCTTTCTTT. This encodes CASSLTTTGMNTEAFF.

The genes are TRBV7-2 and TRBJ2-7; D possibly corresponds to TRBD1 (5 bases). V was shortened by 3 bases and J by 5 bases, with 14 bases between the two germline ends. Looked up from germline, CDR1 is SGHTA and CDR2 is FQGNSA. The CDR3 is 14 residues long. The CDR3 sequence is CASSLYLQGNEQYF. In nucleotides, the CDR3 is TGTGCCAGCAGCTTGTATCTCCAGGGAAACGAGCAGTACTTC. Full variable domain (missing parts from reference TRBV7-2 and TRBJ2-7): GAGVSQSPSNKVTEKGKDVELRCDPISGHTALYWYRQSLGQGLEFLIYFQGNSAPDKSGLPSDRFSAERTGGSVSTLTIQRTQQEDSAVYLCASSLYLQGNEQYFGPGTRLTVT.

This CDR3 reads CASSFGTGLTGELFF. The CDR3 coding sequence is TGTGCCAGCAGTTTCGGGACAGGGTTGACCGGGGAGCTGTTTTTT. This chain joins TRBV27 and TRBJ2-2, with TRBD1 matching 9 bases. With 3 bases clipped from V and 5 bases from J, the junction kept 4 bases outside the gene matches. This CDR3 contains 15 residues. Germline V lookup: CDR1 MNHEY, CDR2 SMNVEV (reference sequence).

There are a few counts of this clone. This sequence joins TRBV5-6 and TRBJ2-7; weak D call: TRBD2 (6 bases). The CDR3 has 17 residues. Germline V gene data show CDR1 as SGHDT and CDR2 as YYEEEE. With 2 bases removed from V and 7 bases from J, the gap between germline ends came to 25 bases. The CDR3, as DNA: TGTGCCAGCAGCTTACTGGTTTTGAGGAGGGGCGAGGGGGAGCAGTACTTC. Translation: CASSLLVLRRGEGEQYF.

This chain joins TRBV5-6 and TRBJ1-1; D is uncertain. Deletions cut 7 bases from V and 0 bases from J, with 7 bases between. The germline V gene encodes CDR1 SGHDT and CDR2 YYEEEE. The CDR3 totals 12 residues. The CDR3 protein is CASALMNTEAFF. The CDR3 DNA reads as TGTGCCAGCGCGCTTATGAACACTGAAGCTTTCTTT.

The chain employs TRBV19 and TRBJ2-7, with D uncertain. Trimming stripped 6 bases from V and 6 bases from J, with 21 bases between. There are 15 residues in the CDR3. Germline CDR1 reads LNHDA; CDR2 reads SQIVND (reference sequence). The CDR3 sequence: CASSLMHGPRREQYF. Here the CDR3 DNA reads TGTGCCAGTAGCTTAATGCATGGCCCACGTCGCGAGCAGTACTTC.

The gene calls are TRBV4-3 and TRBJ2-7; maybe TRBD1 (5 bases). This CDR3 spans 16 amino acids. V lost 0 bases, J lost 1 base, and 13 bases lay in between. The germline V gene has CDR1 LGHNA and CDR2 YSLEER. In nucleotides, the CDR3 is TGCGCCAGCAGCCAAGAGGCCCGACAGAGGTCCTACGAGCAGTACTTC. This sequence encodes CASSQEARQRSYEQYF.

This chain connects TRBV10-3 to TRBJ1-2, with 8 nucleotides matching TRBD1. This CDR3 comprises 13 residues. Germline lookup yields CDR1 ENHRY and CDR2 SYGVKD. V trimming: 4 bases; J trimming: 2 bases; junction bases outside the gene matches: 0. For the CDR3, the DNA is TGTGCCATCAGTGGACAGGGGAACTATGGCTACACCTTC. Amino acid sequence: CAISGQGNYGYTF.

The chain carries TRBV5-4 and TRBJ1-4; D gene ambiguous. The CDR3 runs 15 residues. The germline V gene encodes CDR1 SGHNT and CDR2 YYREEE (reference sequence). Trimming removed 2 bases at V and 8 bases at J, with 16 bases between. The CDR3 protein is CASSLMGRESEKLFF. The CDR3 DNA reads as TGTGCCAGCAGCTTAATGGGAAGGGAGAGCGAAAAACTGTTTTTT.

This sequence joins TRBV2 and TRBJ2-7; TRBD2 agrees at 11 bases. CDR3 length equals 18 residues. After removal of 6 bases from V and 1 base from J, the junction contained 14 bases not matched to a gene. Germline CDR1 reads SNHLY; CDR2 reads FYNNEI. The CDR3 reads CASSPAWGLAVLSYEQYF. The DNA of the CDR3 is TGTGCCAGCAGCCCTGCCTGGGGACTAGCGGTGCTGTCCTACGAGCAGTACTTC.

This chain uses TRBV2 with TRBJ2-7; 11 bases are shared with TRBD1. The germline V gene encodes CDR1 SNHLY and CDR2 FYNNEI. The CDR3 consists of 13 residues. J was trimmed by 5 bases and V by 6 bases; bases with no gene match: 3. CDR3 sequence: CASRGTGGHEQYF. CDR3 DNA: TGTGCCAGCAGAGGGACAGGGGGACACGAGCAGTACTTC.